This record looks at one T cell receptor (beta chain) sequence and its context. TEMRA cells were FACS-enriched and CD8+ and CD4+ T cells negatively isolated. Random hexamers primed reverse transcription of about 0.45 to 1 ug RNA. TCRdb fed the immunoSEQ multiplex PCR reads into MiXCR, producing one record per CDR3 protein. The table lists fewer than 150,000 distinct CDR3 sequences, around 92% of them singletons. The data were obtained in a study of CD8 T cells in Susac syndrome. V was pared by 7 bases and J by 6 bases, with 12 bases between. CDR3 length: 12 amino acids. In germline, CDR1 is SGHKS, CDR2 YYEKEE (reference sequence).

Sequenced sample: CD4+ T cells from PBMCs. The gene calls are TRBV5-5 and TRBJ2-3; D is unresolved. This TCR was sampled from a human donor with multiple sclerosis. The CDR3 nucleotides read TGTGCCAGCGCTAAGTTGGCGGATACGCAGTATTTT. Translation: CASAKLADTQYF. Combining the CDR3 with reference TRBV5-5 and TRBJ2-3 gives the whole variable domain DAGVTQSPTHLIKTRGQQVTLRCSPISGHKSVSWYQQVLGQGPQFIFQYYEKEERGRGNFPDRFSARQFPNYSSELNVNALLLGDSALYLCASAKLADTQYFGPGTRLTVL.